Shown below are 24 T cell receptor beta chains from a single sample sequenced in a study of CD8+ T cells in alopecia areata. Treatment described: oral pan-JAK inhibitor, 5-10 mg twice daily. Extraction and reverse transcription of RNA yielded cDNA as the sequencing template. Some clones are missing from TCRdb's copy, which holds only in-frame ones; the method was immunoSEQ multiplex PCR. The top ten clones hold just under 25% of a sample with under 150,000 clones, 82% of them seen once. The sample was CD8+ T cells sorted from blood, taken at week 4, from a patient treated with tofacitinib. The receptors originated from a human donor with alopecia areata.

The chain combines TRBV2 with TRBJ2-7; TRBD2 matches at 10 bases. This CDR3 comprises 11 residues. CDR1 SNHLY and CDR2 FYNNEI come from the germline V gene. V dropped 8 bases and J dropped 6; count of bases not matched to a gene: 1. CDR3 sequence reads: CASGLAVEQYF. The CDR3 DNA follows: TGTGCCAGCGGACTAGCGGTCGAGCAGTACTTC.

As regards this clone: Distinct nucleotide sequences in the sample also encode this CDR3. This chain links TRBV7-2 with TRBJ2-7; weak D call: TRBD2 (6 bases). The germline gives CDR1 SGHTA, CDR2 FQGNSA. CDR3 size: 14 residues. Trimming shortened V by 1 base and J by 3 bases, and 10 bases separated the two germline ends. CDR3 protein: CASSLGQGGYEQYF. CDR3 in DNA: TGTGCCAGCAGCTTAGGTCAGGGAGGCTACGAGCAGTACTTC. Complete variable domain (other parts from reference TRBV7-2 and TRBJ2-7): GAGVSQSPSNKVTEKGKDVELRCDPISGHTALYWYRQSLGQGLEFLIYFQGNSAPDKSGLPSDRFSAERTGGSVSTLTIQRTQQEDSAVYLCASSLGQGGYEQYFGPGTRLTVT.

The chain recombines TRBV9 with TRBJ2-1; D could derive from TRBD1 or TRBD2 (5 bases each). The CDR3 consists of 13 residues. Trimming stripped 1 base from V and 10 bases from J, with 12 bases between. The germline gives CDR1 SGDLS, CDR2 YYNGEE. The CDR3 coding sequence is TGTGCCAGCAGCGTACCCGAGGGGCACGAGCAGTTCTTC. Its protein is CASSVPEGHEQFF. Full variable domain (rest looked up from reference TRBV9 and TRBJ2-1): DSGVTQTPKHLITATGQRVTLRCSPRSGDLSVYWYQQSLDQGLQFLIQYYNGEERAKGNILERFSAQQFPDLHSELNLSSLELGDSALYFCASSVPEGHEQFFGPGTRLTVL.

The V call is TRBV13, the J call TRBJ2-7; TRBD1 agrees at 8 bases. The CDR3 spans 14 residues. CDR1 PRHDT and CDR2 FYEKMQ come from the germline V gene (reference sequence). Trimming took 5 bases from V and 0 from J; bases not matched to a gene: 3. Here the CDR3 reads CASSDRGFSYEQYF. The CDR3 DNA is TGTGCCAGCAGCGACAGGGGATTCTCCTACGAGCAGTACTTC.

This clone occurred once. CDR3 protein: CASSSTSYEQYF. The CDR3 DNA follows: TGTGCCAGCAGCTCAACATCCTACGAGCAGTACTTC. The gene calls are TRBV7-2 and TRBJ2-7, with D hard to call. Germline CDR1 is SGHTA and CDR2 is FQGNSA. CDR3 length equals 12 residues. V lost 4 bases and J 1 base, leaving 5 bases between the germline ends.

The chain is built from TRBV19 and TRBJ2-7; weak D call: TRBD2 (5 bases). The V gene lost 3 bases and the J gene lost 5 bases, with 14 bases spanning the gap. The CDR3 is made up of 14 amino acids. Per the germline V gene, CDR1 is LNHDA and CDR2 is SQIVND (reference sequence). The CDR3 loop is CASSMGVGVHEQYF. CDR3 bases: TGTGCCAGTAGTATGGGAGTAGGAGTCCACGAGCAGTACTTC.

V and J are TRBV6-5 and TRBJ2-3; the match to TRBD1 covers 8 bases. V was pared by 5 bases and J by 13 bases, with 11 bases of the junction left unmatched. Germline V gives CDR1 MNHEY, CDR2 SVGAGI. The CDR3 sequence is 13 residues long. The CDR3 DNA follows: TGTGCCAGCAGTAGTTCCGGGACAGGAGAAGAGTATTTT. Its protein product is CASSSSGTGEEYF.

The J gene is TRBJ2-7, the V gene TRBV28, with TRBD2 identical over 9 bases. With V trimmed by 8 bases and J by 3 bases, 8 bases remained unmatched. Germline-derived CDR1 and CDR2 are MDHEN and SYDVKM. The CDR3 spans 14 residues. The CDR3 here is CASLPSSGGYEQYF. The CDR3 region has the DNA TGTGCCAGCCTCCCTAGTAGCGGGGGCTACGAGCAGTACTTC.

The CDR3 DNA is TGCGCCAGCAGCTTGACCCCCGACAGGGGACGGGACTACGAGCAGTACTTC. Protein product: CASSLTPDRGRDYEQYF. The genes are TRBV5-1 and TRBJ2-7; 8 bases fit TRBD1. The CDR3 length is 17 residues. The J segment lost 3 bases and the V segment lost 1 base, leaving 12 bases of the junction unmatched. Germline V gene lookup returns CDR1 SGHRS and CDR2 YFSETQ.

The genes are TRBV4-1 and TRBJ2-2, with TRBD2 as a possible D gene (7 bases). Germline V gives CDR1 MGHRA, CDR2 YSYEKL. The CDR3 runs to 15 residues. V shed 0 bases and J shed 6 bases, with 11 bases lying between them. The CDR3 is CASSQDGGAPGELFF. For the CDR3, the DNA is TGCGCCAGCAGCCAAGATGGGGGGGCGCCCGGGGAGCTGTTTTTT.

The chain has TRBV25-1 and TRBJ2-3; 8 positions match TRBD2. J lost 7 bases, V lost 5 bases, and 5 bases had no gene match. In germline, CDR1 is MGHDK, CDR2 SYGVNS. This CDR3 spans 13 amino acids. The CDR3 here is CASSRGGPYTQYF. For the CDR3, the DNA is TGTGCCAGCAGTCGGGGGGGGCCCTATACGCAGTATTTT.

This chain uses TRBV6-5 with TRBJ2-7, with D unclear. This CDR3 is 13 amino acids long. V lost 2 bases and J 6 bases, leaving 11 bases between the germline ends. Germline CDR1 is MNHEY and CDR2 is SVGAGI. The CDR3 reads CASSYRPQLEQYF. The CDR3 nucleotides are TGTGCCAGCAGTTACAGGCCTCAACTCGAGCAGTACTTC.

This sequence joins TRBV4-1 and TRBJ2-7, with 9 positions matching TRBD1. Germline trimming cut 6 bases from V and 2 bases from J; bases unmatched to any gene: 2. This CDR3 region has 13 residues. Germline CDR1 is MGHRA and CDR2 is YSYEKL. As DNA, the CDR3 is TGCGCCAGCAGGGGACAGGGAACCTACGAGCAGTACTTC. This encodes CASRGQGTYEQYF.

This rearrangement joins TRBV7-9 to TRBJ2-3; 9 positions match TRBD2. The CDR3 length is 18 residues. The V gene end was trimmed by 5 bases and the J gene end by 3 bases; junction bases not matched to a gene: 15. CDR1 and CDR2 from the germline V gene are SEHNR and FQNEAQ (reference sequence). The CDR3 region has the DNA TGTGCCAGCAGCCCGCTGGTTCGGGCTAGCGGGGAAACAGATACGCAGTATTTT. As protein: CASSPLVRASGETDTQYF.

With regard to this clone: Other DNA sequences in the same sample also yield this CDR3. The CDR3 loop reads CASSIGNEQFF. The CDR3 coding sequence is TGTGCCAGTAGTATCGGTAATGAGCAGTTCTTC. The chain combines TRBV19 with TRBJ2-1; D gene ambiguous. V was trimmed by 3 bases and J by 7 bases, leaving 4 bases between them. Looked up from germline, CDR1 is LNHDA and CDR2 is SQIVND (reference sequence). The CDR3 has 11 residues. Supplemented by reference TRBV19 and TRBJ2-1, the full variable domain reads DGGITQSPKYLFRKEGQNVTLSCEQNLNHDAMYWYRQDPGQGLRLIYYSQIVNDFQKGDIAEGYSVSREKKESFPLTVTSAQKNPTAFYLCASSIGNEQFFGPGTRLTVL.

The CDR3 loop reads CASSISAGGPNEQFF. CDR3 coding DNA: TGTGCCAGTAGTATCTCAGCGGGGGGGCCGAATGAGCAGTTCTTC. J is TRBJ2-1 and V is TRBV19, with TRBD2 matching 10 bases. The CDR3 spans 15 residues. Per germline, CDR1 LNHDA and CDR2 SQIVND (reference sequence). V dropped 3 bases and J dropped 7; count of bases not matched to a gene: 6.

The V call is TRBV5-1, the J call TRBJ1-1, with unresolved D. The V and J ends lost 0 bases and 0 bases respectively, with 9 bases between them. CDR3 size: 15 residues. Germline CDR1 and CDR2: SGHRS and YFSETQ. This chain's CDR3 is CASSLATPMNTEAFF. CDR3 bases: TGCGCCAGCAGCTTGGCCACACCGATGAACACTGAAGCTTTCTTT.

V gene TRBV5-1 combines with J gene TRBJ2-3; D call uncertain. The CDR3 extends over 15 amino acids. V lost 0 bases to trimming and J lost 2 bases, with 10 bases between them. In germline, CDR1 is SGHRS, CDR2 YFSETQ. The CDR3 here is CASSLDTGYTDTQYF. The DNA of the CDR3 is TGCGCCAGCAGCTTGGATACGGGTTACACAGATACGCAGTATTTT. The variable domain in full, with the rest retrieved from reference TRBV5-1 and TRBJ2-3, is KAGVTQTPRYLIKTRGQQVTLSCSPISGHRSVSWYQQTPGQGLQFLFEYFSETQRNKGNFPGRFSGRQFSNSRSEMNVSTLELGDSALYLCASSLDTGYTDTQYFGPGTRLTVL.

Comments on this clone: The sample contains more than one DNA sequence encoding this CDR3. The V and J genes are TRBV2 and TRBJ2-7, with D tentatively TRBD2 (5 bases). The V gene lost 7 bases and the J gene lost 5 bases, with 6 bases spanning the gap. Germline CDR1 and CDR2: SNHLY and FYNNEI. The CDR3 covers 10 residues. CDR3 in DNA: TGTGCCAGCATCGGGAACGAGCAGTACTTC. It codes for CASIGNEQYF.

The chain couples TRBV29-1 to TRBJ2-1; 9 bases line up with TRBD1. V shed 8 bases and J 5 bases; nucleotides not matched to a gene: 7. This CDR3 comprises 13 residues. Germline CDR1 reads SQVTM; CDR2 reads ANQGSEA. For the CDR3, the DNA is TGCAGCATACCGGGACAGGGTGACAATGAGCAGTTCTTC. This gives the protein CSIPGQGDNEQFF.

The V and J genes are TRBV6-5 and TRBJ1-4, with a weak D call TRBD1 (5 bases). CDR3 length: 14 residues. Germline V gene sequence: CDR1 MNHEY, CDR2 SVGAGI. V was pared by 5 bases and J by 8 bases, with 15 bases between. CDR3 loop: CASSTGWDGEKLFF. The CDR3 DNA follows: TGTGCCAGCAGTACAGGCTGGGATGGAGAAAAACTGTTTTTT.

The V gene is TRBV2, the J gene TRBJ1-1; D call uncertain. Germline CDR1 is SNHLY and CDR2 is FYNNEI. Trimming shortened V by 6 bases and J by 6 bases, and 14 bases separated the two germline ends. The CDR3 consists of 13 residues. The CDR3 nucleotides read TGTGCCAGCAGCGACGGCAGCCGCGCTGAAGCTTTCTTT. Translation gives CASSDGSRAEAFF.

The chain employs TRBV6-1 and TRBJ2-1; 7 bases are a match to TRBD1. Trimming at V came to 4 bases and at J to 7 bases, leaving 7 bases not matched to a gene. The germline gives CDR1 MNHNS, CDR2 SASEGT. The CDR3 is 14 amino acids. For the CDR3, the DNA is TGTGCCAGCAGTGGGGGACAGCTAATTAATGAGCAGTTCTTC. Its protein product is CASSGGQLINEQFF.

Note on this clone: In the same sample, other DNA sequences code for this CDR3. J is TRBJ2-7 and V is TRBV6-5; 9 positions match TRBD1. Per the germline V gene, CDR1 is MNHEY and CDR2 is SVGAGI. This CDR3 is 14 amino acids long. The V gene end was trimmed by 5 bases and the J gene end by 4 bases; junction bases not matched to a gene: 6. The CDR3 DNA sequence: TGTGCCAGCAGTCTCGGGACAGGGCCGTACGAGCAGTACTTC. Translating it yields CASSLGTGPYEQYF.